This is a list of T cell receptor beta chains from one sample in a study of cytomegalovirus exposure and HLA in healthy donors. TCRdb keeps only in-frame clones here, not all; method: immunoSEQ multiplex PCR. The repertoire includes over 150,000 clones, roughly 85% of them detected once, and 2.1% sits in the top ten. Material: PBMCs. The source of these receptors is a man aged 40-50 years in good health and CMV-seronegative. CDR3s include the opening cysteine and the closing phenylalanine or tryptophan. A D gene is named only where the DNA matches it firmly. Only part of the rows carry a size: once, few, many, or a class if the clone is expanded.

cdr3_nt cdr3_aa j_call clone_size d_call v_call
TGTGCCAGCAGTTTTTTTCTAGCGGTTCCATACGAGCAGTACTTC CASSFFLAVPYEQYF TRBJ2-7 once TRBD2 TRBV27
TGCAGCGAGCGGAGAAGTTACGAGCAGTACTTC CSERRSYEQYF TRBJ2-7 NA NA TRBV20-1
TGTGCCAGTAGTATCAGGGAAAATCAGCCCCAGCATTTT CASSIRENQPQHF TRBJ1-5 NA NA TRBV19
TGCAGCGTGGCGGGACAGGGATACAATGAGCAGTTCTTC CSVAGQGYNEQFF TRBJ2-1 NA TRBD1 TRBV29-1
TGTGCCAGCAGTTACCGACAGGGGTTTACCGGGGAGCTGTTTTTT CASSYRQGFTGELFF TRBJ2-2 few TRBD1 TRBV6-6
TGCGCCAGCAGCTTCGGGTCCTACACAGATACGCAGTATTTT CASSFGSYTDTQYF TRBJ2-3 NA NA TRBV5-1
TGTGCCAGCAGTTACAACGGGGGAACCTCCTACGAGCAGTACTTC CASSYNGGTSYEQYF TRBJ2-7 few NA TRBV6-6
TGTGCCTGGAGCCGGGACAGCATAAACACCATATATTTT CAWSRDSINTIYF TRBJ1-3 NA TRBD1 TRBV30
TGTGCTAGCAGCTTAGTTCTGGGGGCTCCCGGGGAGCTGTTTTTT CASSLVLGAPGELFF TRBJ2-2 few NA TRBV7-7
TGTGCCAGCCGTTTGCGGGGTCGTTCATCCTACGAGCAGTACTTC CASRLRGRSSYEQYF TRBJ2-7 NA NA TRBV27
TGTGCCAGCAGCCGGGCTAGCGGGAGTCACAATGAGCAGTTCTTC CASSRASGSHNEQFF TRBJ2-1 NA TRBD2 TRBV9
TGTGCCAGCAGGGCAGACAGTCGCAATCAGCCCCAGCATTTT CASRADSRNQPQHF TRBJ1-5 NA NA TRBV2
TGTGCCAGCTGTTTAGCGGGCAGGAACACCGGGGAGCTGTTTTTT CASCLAGRNTGELFF TRBJ2-2 NA TRBD2 TRBV28
TGCGCCAGCAGCCAAAGCCCGACAGGGGTCCACACTGAAGCTTTCTTT CASSQSPTGVHTEAFF TRBJ1-1 once TRBD1 TRBV5-1
TGTGCCAGCAGCTTGTGGGGAGGAGCGGGAGGGCGCGAGCAGTACTTC CASSLWGGAGGREQYF TRBJ2-7 NA TRBD2 TRBV7-2
TGTGCCAGCAGACAGGACAGGGGCGCCTACGAGCAGTACTTC CASRQDRGAYEQYF TRBJ2-7 few TRBD1 TRBV5-4
TGTGCCAGCACCGGGACAGGGGCCGAGGGGTTCCTCCGATATACGCAGTATTTT CASTGTGAEGFLRYTQYF TRBJ2-3 NA TRBD1 TRBV2
TGTGCCTTTCAACGGGGTCAAACCTACGAGCAGTACTTC CAFQRGQTYEQYF TRBJ2-7 NA NA TRBV30
TGTGCCAGCGGACGGGACAGGGCCACTGAAGCTTTCTTT CASGRDRATEAFF TRBJ1-1 NA TRBD1 TRBV2
TGTGCCAGCAGCTTGTCCAACTCCTACGAGCAGTACTTC CASSLSNSYEQYF TRBJ2-7 NA NA TRBV5-4
TGTGCCAGCAGCTTTAAAAGGGCTCGGACAGGGCGAAATACGCAGTATTTT CASSFKRARTGRNTQYF TRBJ2-3 NA TRBD1 TRBV28
TGTGCCATCAGTGAGTCAACAGGGGGTTCTGAAGCTTTCTTT CAISESTGGSEAFF TRBJ1-1 few TRBD1 TRBV10-3
TGTGCCAGCAGCCCGAGACAGGGTACCTACGAGCAGTACTTC CASSPRQGTYEQYF TRBJ2-7 NA TRBD1 TRBV7-9
TGCGCCAGCAGCCAACTAGCGGGAGGGCAAGATACGCAGTATTTT CASSQLAGGQDTQYF TRBJ2-3 NA TRBD2 TRBV4-3
TGCGCCAGCAGCCGGGCAGGGGGATTGGGAGATACGCAGTATTTT CASSRAGGLGDTQYF TRBJ2-3 few TRBD1 TRBV5-1
TGTGCCAGCAGCTTACGCGGGAGGAGGGAGGGTCTCGTATACAATGAGCAGTTCTTC CASSLRGRREGLVYNEQFF TRBJ2-1 NA TRBD2 TRBV13
TGTGCCAGCAGTTCGAGCAGGGACAACTACGAGCAGTACTTC CASSSSRDNYEQYF TRBJ2-7 NA NA TRBV6-5
TGTGCCAGCGCGCCGGGACAGGAACGATTGACCAAAAACAGTCAGTACTTC CASAPGQERLTKNSQYF TRBJ2-4 NA TRBD1 TRBV25-1
TGTGCCATCAGTGAGTCGCGACAGGGGGCGCACTACGAGCAGTACTTC CAISESRQGAHYEQYF TRBJ2-7 few TRBD1 TRBV10-3
TGTGCCAGCAGTTACTCGGGGGGAGATGAGACCCAGTACTTC CASSYSGGDETQYF TRBJ2-5 once NA TRBV6-6
TGTGCCAGCAGCAAGCGGGAGATGAACAGTCAGTACTTC CASSKREMNSQYF TRBJ2-4 NA TRBD2 TRBV28
TGTGCCATCATGCCGGGGGGTAATTCACCCCTCCACTTT CAIMPGGNSPLHF TRBJ1-6 NA NA TRBV10-3
TGCGCCAGCAGCTTCACTAGCGGGAGCTACGAGCAGTACTTC CASSFTSGSYEQYF TRBJ2-7 NA TRBD2 TRBV5-1
TGTGCCAGTAGTGAGGCGACAGGGGGCATTAAAGATACGCAGTATTTT CASSEATGGIKDTQYF TRBJ2-3 NA TRBD1 TRBV19
TGTGCCTGGAGTGTAGCCGGGAGAGACTACGAGCAGTACTTC CAWSVAGRDYEQYF TRBJ2-7 NA NA TRBV30
TGTGCCTGGAGCCTAAGTAGGGGGTCAGCTTCGTACAATGAGCAGTTCTTC CAWSLSRGSASYNEQFF TRBJ2-1 NA NA TRBV30
TGCGCCAGCAGCTTGTCTCCTAGCGGGAGGGAGAACGAGCAGTACTTC CASSLSPSGRENEQYF TRBJ2-7 NA TRBD2 TRBV5-1
TGTGCCAGCAGTGAGACTACCCAGTCCCGATACGAGCAGTACTTC CASSETTQSRYEQYF TRBJ2-7 NA NA TRBV2
TGTGCCAGCAGTCAAATTGGGACTAGACGCGAGCAGTACTTC CASSQIGTRREQYF TRBJ2-7 NA TRBD2 TRBV28
TGCGCCAGCAGCCCGCGGATAGCCAAAAACATTCAGTACTTC CASSPRIAKNIQYF TRBJ2-4 NA NA TRBV5-1
TGCGCCAGCAGCCAAGAAGTCGGGGGTGGTGGCTACACCTTC CASSQEVGGGGYTF TRBJ1-2 NA NA TRBV4-3
TGTGCCAGCAGTTTAATTCCAGGGGTTAGGACTGAAGCTTTCTTT CASSLIPGVRTEAFF TRBJ1-1 NA NA TRBV27
TGTGCCAGCAGACACTGGACAGGGGGCTACGAGCAGTACTTC CASRHWTGGYEQYF TRBJ2-7 once TRBD1 TRBV13
TGTGCCACCAGCCCTGCGCTTGATGAAAAACTGTTTTTT CATSPALDEKLFF TRBJ1-4 few NA TRBV15
TGTGCCAGCAGCTTACTAGCGGGAGGGATAGACGAGCAGTACTTC CASSLLAGGIDEQYF TRBJ2-7 NA TRBD2 TRBV11-2
TGTGCCAGCAGTCTAGCGGGAGGCGGTGAGCAGTTCTTC CASSLAGGGEQFF TRBJ2-1 NA TRBD2 TRBV27
TGTGCCAGCAACCCTCCGTCACAAGGAAACACCATATATTTT CASNPPSQGNTIYF TRBJ1-3 NA NA TRBV28
TGTGCCAGCAGCCGCGGGGGCTACAACGAGCAGTACTTC CASSRGGYNEQYF TRBJ2-7 NA NA TRBV14
TGTGCCTGGAGTGCCCCTAGCGCCGAAGAGACCCAGTACTTC CAWSAPSAEETQYF TRBJ2-5 few NA TRBV30
TGTGCCAGCAGGGCCGGGACTAGCCGGGTCTATGAGCAGTTCTTC CASRAGTSRVYEQFF TRBJ2-1 NA TRBD2 TRBV6-1
TGTGCCAGCAGCTTACAAAGAACTGGGGCCAACGGCCTGACTTTC CASSLQRTGANGLTF TRBJ2-6 NA NA TRBV11-1
TGTGCCAGCAGTTACTCGTTCGGGGGTCATGAGCAGTTCTTC CASSYSFGGHEQFF TRBJ2-1 NA NA TRBV6-5
TGTGCCAGCAGCGGACCCAGGGGCGGCTACACCTTC CASSGPRGGYTF TRBJ1-2 NA NA TRBV9
TGTGCCAGCTCACCTCCCTCTATACAGACTGAAGCTTTCTTT CASSPPSIQTEAFF TRBJ1-1 NA NA TRBV18
TGTGCCAGCAGCTTTCGCGGGGGGAACACAGATACGCAGTATTTT CASSFRGGNTDTQYF TRBJ2-3 NA TRBD2 TRBV5-4